The present TCR beta chain was sequenced within a study of T cell responses to AZD1222 COVID-19 vaccine. Assay used: immunoSEQ multiplex PCR; TCRdb lists only in-frame clones, some missing. The sample lists about 150,000 clones, more than 85% occurring once. Germline CDR1 reads SGHRS; CDR2 reads YFSETQ. V lost 4 bases and J lost 3; bases outside the gene matches: 5. The length of the CDR3 is 14 residues. Study-wide results and limits: Two AZD1222 doses significantly raised spike-specific TCR breadth and depth over controls. Clonal diversity may have been underestimated in mostly white British donors.

A word on this clone: Its target is not known.

V gene TRBV5-1 combines with J gene TRBJ2-7, with TRBD2 matching over 9 bases. The receptor's source is an adult who received the AZD1222 COVID-19 vaccine. This material consisted of peripheral blood, taken 28 days after the second AZD1222 dose. The CDR3 DNA reads as TGCGCCAGCAGCCCTCTGCGGGAGGGCTACGAGCAGTACTTC. Translating gives CASSPLREGYEQYF. The full variable domain, with the rest looked up from reference TRBV5-1 and TRBJ2-7, is KAGVTQTPRYLIKTRGQQVTLSCSPISGHRSVSWYQQTPGQGLQFLFEYFSETQRNKGNFPGRFSGRQFSNSRSEMNVSTLELGDSALYLCASSPLREGYEQYFGPGTRLTVT.